Each of the 13 T cell receptor beta chains below was sequenced from the same sample in a study of blood T cells in healthy people across ages. Next came a second PCR, run for about 7 to 12 cycles, which used a sample-barcoded 5' primer along with a J-beta primer mix. TCRdb processed the 5' RACE reads anew with MiXCR; each CDR3 protein has one entry. The table includes 800,000 to 950,000 distinct CDR3 sequences, under 50% detected once. The sequenced sample consisted of blood. The source of these receptors is a man younger than 40 in good health.

Only one count was recorded for this clonotype. The chain employs TRBV6-1 and TRBJ2-7, with TRBD1 matching over 7 bases. There are 14 residues in the CDR3. Trimming at V came to 4 bases and at J to 7 bases, leaving 10 bases not matched to a gene. Germline loops: CDR1 MNHNS, CDR2 SASEGT. The CDR3 reads CASSAGGILYEQYF. CDR3 DNA sequence: TGTGCCAGCAGTGCAGGGGGTATTCTCTATGAGCAGTACTTC.

The rearrangement joins TRBV11-1 to TRBJ2-3, with TRBD2 as a possible D gene (6 bases). The CDR3 has 17 amino acids. The V gene lost 5 bases and the J gene lost 4 bases, with 22 bases spanning the gap. Germline assignment: CDR1 SGHAT and CDR2 FQDESV (reference sequence). CDR3 coding DNA: TGTGCCAGCAGCCCCCCGGAGGGTCTGGAATCGCCAGATACGCAGTATTTT. Translating gives CASSPPEGLESPDTQYF.

A few counts support this clonotype. This rearrangement joins TRBV29-1 to TRBJ2-1; either TRBD1 or TRBD2 may fit D (5 bases each). Germline V CDR1 and CDR2: SQVTM, ANQGSEA. The ends were cut back, 1 base at V and 0 bases at J, with 10 bases in the middle. The CDR3 sequence is 15 residues long. CDR3 bases: TGCAGCGTTGAAGTTTGGGGGACCTCCTACAATGAGCAGTTCTTC. Translation gives CSVEVWGTSYNEQFF.

V is TRBV28 and J is TRBJ1-5; TRBD1 might be the D (6 bases). Germline lookup yields CDR1 MDHEN and CDR2 SYDVKM. V was cut by 6 bases and J by 6 bases, with 15 bases left in between. The CDR3 length is 14 residues. The CDR3 spells CASRRDTLRQPQHF. The DNA of the CDR3 is TGTGCCAGCAGGCGGGACACCCTTCGTCAGCCCCAGCATTTT.

This clonotype was counted only a few times. The rearrangement links TRBV25-1 to TRBJ1-2; TRBD1 matches at 8 bases. Unmatched junction bases numbered 10, after V lost 5 bases and J lost 8 bases. The CDR3 consists of 14 residues. The germline V gene has CDR1 MGHDK and CDR2 SYGVNS. The CDR3 DNA reads TGTGCCAGCAGTTCGCCCGACAGGGGTGGCGGCTACACCTTC. Its protein product is CASSSPDRGGGYTF.

The chain uses TRBV7-2 and TRBJ2-7; tentatively, D is TRBD2 (5 bases). Trimming took off 4 bases at V and 2 bases at J, with 9 bases between the two ends. The CDR3 has 13 residues. Germline V gene lookup returns CDR1 SGHTA and CDR2 FQGNSA. CDR3 sequence (DNA): TGTGCCAGCAGCTGGACTCCCCCCTACGAGCAGTACTTC. It is translated as CASSWTPPYEQYF.

This clonotype came up many times. Here the CDR3 reads CASSGGTSGGNEQFF. The CDR3, as DNA: TGTGCCAGCAGTGGCGGGACTAGCGGGGGCAATGAGCAGTTCTTC. The V gene is TRBV6-1, the J gene TRBJ2-1; 14 bases agree with TRBD2. Germline-derived CDR1 and CDR2 are MNHNS and SASEGT. The CDR3 spans 15 residues. The V segment lost 4 bases and the J segment 6 bases; nucleotides outside the gene matches: 2.

This sequence joins TRBV20-1 and TRBJ2-3, with a possible D match to TRBD2 (6 bases). The ends were cut back, 5 bases at V and 1 base at J, with 10 bases in the middle. Germline CDR1 DFQATT, CDR2 SNEGSKA (reference sequence). CDR3 length: 13 amino acids. CDR3 residues: CSAQWGGTDTQYF. In nucleotides, the CDR3 is TGCAGTGCTCAGTGGGGGGGCACAGATACGCAGTATTTT.

Written as DNA, the CDR3 is TGTGCCAGCAGCCAAGATCTCAGGAGCACTGAAGCTTTCTTT. Protein product: CASSQDLRSTEAFF. The rearrangement uses TRBV3-1 and TRBJ1-1; D not resolved. Trimming stripped 0 bases from V and 4 bases from J, with 9 bases between. This CDR3 has 14 residues. Per the germline V gene, CDR1 is LGHDT and CDR2 is YNNKEL (reference sequence).

This sequence joins TRBV10-3 and TRBJ2-7, with 8 bases lining up with TRBD2. In germline, CDR1 is ENHRY, CDR2 SYGVKD. The CDR3 runs 16 residues. V dropped 6 bases and J dropped 4; count of bases not matched to a gene: 14. CDR3 bases: TGTGCCATCAGGGCACAGGAAGCGGGAGTGAGATACGAGCAGTACTTC. Protein product: CAIRAQEAGVRYEQYF.

The sample holds many counts of this clonotype. The CDR3 coding sequence is TGTGCCAGCAGTGATGGGACTAACTCTGGGGCCAACGTCCTGACTTTC. It encodes CASSDGTNSGANVLTF. V gene TRBV6-4 combines with J gene TRBJ2-6; 7 bases fit TRBD2. Trimming cost V 3 bases and J 0 bases; bases outside gene matches: 2. CDR1 is MRHNA, CDR2 SNTAGT, per germline. The CDR3 is 16 residues long.

This clonotype has a count of ten or more. The V call is TRBV10-3, the J call TRBJ1-1; the D is unclear. Germline V gene data show CDR1 as ENHRY and CDR2 as SYGVKD. This CDR3 comprises 11 residues. The V end lost 6 bases, the J end lost 1 base, and 3 bases lay between the germline ends. Written as DNA, the CDR3 is TGTGCCATCAGGGAGAACACTGAAGCTTTCTTT. Translated, it gives CAIRENTEAFF.

This clonotype is a singleton in its sample. The rearrangement uses TRBV7-9 and TRBJ2-1, with 11 bases matching TRBD2. The CDR3 has 15 amino acids. Trimming took 4 bases from V and 7 from J; bases not matched to a gene: 6. Germline CDR1 SEHNR, CDR2 FQNEAQ (reference sequence). This CDR3 is CASSWVAGGRNEQFF. The CDR3 DNA sequence: TGTGCCAGCAGCTGGGTAGCGGGGGGGAGAAATGAGCAGTTCTTC. The whole variable domain, filled in from reference TRBV7-9 and TRBJ2-1, reads DTGVSQNPRHKITKRGQNVTFRCDPISEHNRLYWYRQTLGQGPEFLTYFQNEAQLEKSRLLSDRFSAERPKGSFSTLEIQRTEQGDSAMYLCASSWVAGGRNEQFFGPGTRLTVL.